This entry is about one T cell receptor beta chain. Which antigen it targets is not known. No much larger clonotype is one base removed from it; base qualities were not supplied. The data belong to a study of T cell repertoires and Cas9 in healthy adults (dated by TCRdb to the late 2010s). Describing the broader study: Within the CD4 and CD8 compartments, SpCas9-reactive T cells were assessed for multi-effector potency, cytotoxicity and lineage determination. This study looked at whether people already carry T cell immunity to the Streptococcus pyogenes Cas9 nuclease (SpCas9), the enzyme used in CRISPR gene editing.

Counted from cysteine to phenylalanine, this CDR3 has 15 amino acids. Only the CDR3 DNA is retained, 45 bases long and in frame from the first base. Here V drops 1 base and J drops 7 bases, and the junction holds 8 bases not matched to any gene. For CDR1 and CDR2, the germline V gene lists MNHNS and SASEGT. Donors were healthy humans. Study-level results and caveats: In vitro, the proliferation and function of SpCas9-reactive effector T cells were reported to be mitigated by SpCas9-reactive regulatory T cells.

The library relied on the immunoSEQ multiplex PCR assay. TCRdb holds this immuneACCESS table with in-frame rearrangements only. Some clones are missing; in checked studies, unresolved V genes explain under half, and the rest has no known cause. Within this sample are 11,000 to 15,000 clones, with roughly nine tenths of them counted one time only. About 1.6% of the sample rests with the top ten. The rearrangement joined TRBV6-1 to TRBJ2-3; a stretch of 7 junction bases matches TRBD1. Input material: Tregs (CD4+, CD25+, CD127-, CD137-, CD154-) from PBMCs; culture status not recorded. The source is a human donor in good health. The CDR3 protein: CASSEVRGGANTQYF. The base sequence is TGTGCCAGCAGTGAAGTGAGAGGGGGCGCAAATACGCAGTATTTT.